The 30 T cell receptor beta chains presented below share a single source sample, sequenced in a study of T cell repertoires in cytomegalovirus infection. MiXCR, run by TCRdb on the reads, gives a single entry per CDR3 protein. The data hold about 310,000 distinct CDR3 sequences, with 15% to 20% observed a single time. The specimen was PBMCs. These TCRs come from a human donor in good health (CMV status not recorded). Some clones in this sample may be carry-over from other donors' samples.

There are many counts of this clonotype. The chain has TRBV5-5 and TRBJ1-1; D might be TRBD1 (6 bases). CDR3 length: 15 residues. CDR1 and CDR2 (germline): SGHKS, YYEKEE (reference sequence). V gave up 5 bases and J gave up 0 bases, with 14 bases separating them. The CDR3, as DNA: TGTGCCAGCAGTTGGGACATTTACATGAACACTGAAGCTTTCTTT. Translation gives CASSWDIYMNTEAFF.

This clonotype occurred many times. The V call is TRBV7-2, the J call TRBJ2-5; D remains unclear. The V end lost 5 bases, the J end lost 5 bases, and 9 bases lay between the germline ends. CDR1 and CDR2 (germline): SGHTA, FQGNSA. The CDR3 is 12 residues long. The CDR3 DNA is TGTGCCAGCAGCCCCCAGCTGGAGACCCAGTACTTC. Protein product: CASSPQLETQYF.

At least ten counts were recorded for this clonotype. The chain combines TRBV28 with TRBJ1-1; D is possibly TRBD1 (5 bases). From germline, CDR1 is MDHEN and CDR2 SYDVKM. The CDR3 loop spans 12 amino acids. V was shortened by 4 bases and J by 6 bases, with 9 bases between the two germline ends. CDR3 protein: CASSSTTAEAFF. DNA for the CDR3: TGTGCCAGCAGTTCTACGACAGCTGAAGCTTTCTTT.

This clonotype was seen repeatedly, ten times or more. The CDR3 region is CASSPGPSWETQYF. The CDR3 bases are TGTGCCAGCAGTCCGGGTCCTTCCTGGGAGACCCAGTACTTC. The rearrangement joins TRBV7-2 to TRBJ2-5, with unresolved D. Germline CDR1 reads SGHTA; CDR2 reads FQGNSA. The CDR3 has 14 residues. V dropped 6 bases and J dropped 5 bases, with 16 bases sitting between them.

This rearrangement joins TRBV4-3 to TRBJ2-5; possibly TRBD1 for D (5 bases). Trimming took 2 bases from V and 5 from J, leaving 21 bases between them. CDR3 length: 17 residues. Germline CDR1 is LGHNA and CDR2 is YSLEER. The chain's CDR3 is CASSQNNPLQAGETQYF. The CDR3 coding sequence is TGCGCCAGCAGCCAAAACAACCCCCTTCAGGCAGGGGAGACCCAGTACTTC.

Ten or more counts support this clonotype. The rearrangement links TRBV7-2 to TRBJ1-2; 8 bases align to TRBD1. With 1 base clipped from V and 4 bases from J, the junction kept 8 bases outside the gene matches. Germline CDR1 SGHTA, CDR2 FQGNSA. The CDR3 spans 16 residues. This CDR3 is CASSLGAGGRSYGYTF. The CDR3 nucleotides read TGTGCCAGCAGCTTAGGGGCAGGGGGCCGTAGCTATGGCTACACCTTC.

The chain uses TRBV18 and TRBJ2-7; perhaps D is TRBD1 or TRBD2 (6 bases each). V was clipped by 3 bases and J by 3 bases, with 12 bases between them. The length of the CDR3 is 14 residues. Looked up from germline, CDR1 is KGHSH and CDR2 is LQKENI. Written as DNA, the CDR3 is TGTGCCAGCTCACCGGGAGGAGGGGGCTACGAGCAGTACTTC. This encodes CASSPGGGGYEQYF.

This clonotype came up many times. The chain carries TRBV10-3 and TRBJ1-3; D gene uncertain. Trimming shortened V by 6 bases and J by 0 bases, and 12 bases separated the two germline ends. Per germline, CDR1 ENHRY and CDR2 SYGVKD. This CDR3 is built from 15 residues. CDR3 sequence: CAISSNSNSGNTIYF. In DNA form, the CDR3 reads TGTGCCATCAGCTCCAACAGCAACTCTGGAAACACCATATATTTT.

Only one count was recorded for this clonotype. The V call is TRBV20-1, the J call TRBJ1-1; 10 bases match TRBD1. CDR1 and CDR2 from the germline V gene are DFQATT and SNEGSKA (reference sequence). The CDR3 extends over 16 amino acids. After removal of 0 bases from V and 4 bases from J, the junction contained 8 bases not matched to a gene. CDR3 bases: TGCAGTGCTAGAGAAAGGGACAGGGGACTGGGCACTGAAGCTTTCTTT. This gives the protein CSARERDRGLGTEAFF.

This clonotype turned up a few times. The CDR3 DNA reads TGTGCCAGCTCACGGACAGAGTACGAGCAGTACTTC. Amino acids: CASSRTEYEQYF. The chain employs TRBV18 and TRBJ2-7, with D possibly TRBD1 on 6 matching bases. Germline V gene data show CDR1 as KGHSH and CDR2 as LQKENI. CDR3 length equals 12 residues. The V end was cut by 4 bases, the J end by 4 bases, with 8 bases between.

V is TRBV5-1 and J is TRBJ1-1, with D perhaps matching TRBD1 (5 bases). Trimming stripped 4 bases from V and 1 base from J, with 14 bases between. This CDR3 spans 15 amino acids. The germline V gene encodes CDR1 SGHRS and CDR2 YFSETQ. CDR3 coding DNA: TGCGCCAGCAGCCGGACTAGACAGAGGAACACTGAAGCTTTCTTT. Its protein product is CASSRTRQRNTEAFF.

This clonotype showed up many times. This chain links TRBV20-1 with TRBJ2-3, with TRBD2 identical over 8 bases. Per the germline V gene, CDR1 is DFQATT and CDR2 is SNEGSKA (reference sequence). V lost 3 bases and J lost 4; bases outside the gene matches: 15. The CDR3 is 17 residues long. This chain's CDR3 is CSASKARKAGVSDTQYF. Here the CDR3 DNA reads TGCAGTGCTAGTAAGGCTCGGAAAGCGGGGGTATCAGATACGCAGTATTTT.

The CDR3 region is CATSSANRGINEKLFF. For the CDR3, the DNA is TGTGCCACCAGCAGTGCTAACAGGGGGATTAATGAAAAACTGTTTTTT. The chain employs TRBV15 and TRBJ1-4; TRBD1 matches 8 bases. Trimming took 3 bases from V and 4 from J; bases not matched to a gene: 7. The CDR3 sequence is 16 residues long. Germline CDR1 and CDR2: LNHNV and YYDKDF (reference sequence).

There are a few counts of this clonotype. The genes are TRBV27 and TRBJ2-5; tentative D call: TRBD1 (6 bases). The V end lost 8 bases, the J end lost 5 bases, and 15 bases lay between the germline ends. The CDR3 is 13 residues long. Germline values: CDR1 MNHEY, CDR2 SMNVEV (reference sequence). The chain's CDR3 is CASGLGRGETQYF. The CDR3 nucleotides read TGTGCCAGCGGACTGGGCAGGGGTGAGACCCAGTACTTC.

This clonotype turned up a few times. The chain uses TRBV12-3 or TRBV12-4 and TRBJ1-1; TRBD1 agrees at 10 bases. With V trimmed by 1 base and J by 0 bases, 5 bases remained unmatched. The CDR3 consists of 17 residues. CDR3 amino acids: CASSLGQGATLNTEAFF. For the CDR3, the DNA is TGTGCCAGCAGTTTAGGACAGGGGGCGACCTTGAACACTGAAGCTTTCTTT.

Ten or more counts support this clonotype. The V and J genes are TRBV7-2 and TRBJ1-6; 8 bases align to TRBD1. The CDR3 extends over 14 amino acids. V was pared by 5 bases and J by 9 bases, with 6 bases of the junction left unmatched. Germline V CDR1 and CDR2: SGHTA, FQGNSA. This CDR3 reads CASSIGQGGSPLHF. The CDR3 DNA is TGTGCCAGCAGCATCGGACAGGGCGGTTCACCCCTCCACTTT.

This clonotype was seen more than once but under ten times. This sequence joins TRBV20-1 and TRBJ1-2; D gene unclear. The CDR3 spans 12 residues. V was pared by 6 bases and J by 1 base, with 9 bases between. Looked up from germline, CDR1 is DFQATT and CDR2 is SNEGSKA (reference sequence). The CDR3 loop is CSAADVNYGYTF. Written as DNA, the CDR3 is TGCAGTGCCGCGGATGTTAACTATGGCTACACCTTC.

This clonotype was seen at least ten times. The rearrangement uses TRBV12-3 or TRBV12-4 and TRBJ2-7; TRBD1 matches 7 bases. The CDR3 length is 13 residues. J gave up 0 bases and V 6 bases, and 2 bases lay outside the gene matches. CDR3 amino acids: CASSWDSSYEQYF. In DNA, the CDR3 is TGTGCCAGCAGCTGGGACAGCTCCTACGAGCAGTACTTC.

This clonotype was observed at least ten times. The chain uses TRBV7-2 and TRBJ2-1; weak D call: TRBD2 (5 bases). Trimming took 1 base from V and 0 from J, leaving 7 bases between them. This CDR3 contains 15 residues. Germline CDR1 SGHTA, CDR2 FQGNSA. CDR3 nucleotides: TGTGCCAGCAGCTTAGGAGGGTACTCCTACAATGAGCAGTTCTTC. Encoded protein: CASSLGGYSYNEQFF.

This rearrangement joins TRBV12-3 or TRBV12-4 to TRBJ1-5, with D uncertain. The ends were cut back, 5 bases at V and 7 bases at J, with 15 bases in the middle. CDR3 length: 14 residues. The CDR3 loop reads CASSPWSSGQPQHF. In DNA, the CDR3 is TGTGCCAGCAGTCCCTGGTCGTCGGGCCAGCCCCAGCATTTT.

The chain uses TRBV7-9 and TRBJ2-5; D gene uncertain. The germline gives CDR1 SEHNR, CDR2 FQNEAQ (reference sequence). This CDR3 is built from 11 residues. With 5 bases removed from V and 5 bases from J, the gap between germline ends came to 6 bases. CDR3: CASSPLETQYF. CDR3 nucleotide sequence: TGTGCCAGCAGCCCCCTGGAGACCCAGTACTTC.

This clonotype was counted at least ten times. The chain recombines TRBV6-2 or TRBV6-3 with TRBJ2-1; the D is unclear. The CDR3 loop spans 12 amino acids. Looked up from germline, CDR1 is MNHEY and CDR2 is SVGEGT. Trimming took off 5 bases at V and 9 bases at J, with 11 bases between the two ends. The CDR3 nucleotides read TGTGCCAGCAGTCGGCCGGGCGGTGAGCAGTTCTTC. This gives the protein CASSRPGGEQFF.

The V and J genes are TRBV6-5 and TRBJ2-3; 15 bases map to TRBD2. Germline V lookup: CDR1 MNHEY, CDR2 SVGAGI. Trimming removed 2 bases from V and 0 bases from J; junction bases left unmatched: 6. The CDR3 runs 19 residues. CDR3 residues: CASSYTGLAGGTSTDTQYF. The CDR3 bases are TGTGCCAGCAGTTACACGGGACTAGCGGGGGGCACTAGCACAGATACGCAGTATTTT.

This clonotype appeared a few times. This CDR3 is CASSLAAGNKEAFF. CDR3 DNA: TGTGCCAGCAGTTTGGCCGCTGGTAACAAAGAAGCTTTCTTT. The rearrangement joins TRBV12-3 or TRBV12-4 to TRBJ1-1; D uncertain. The CDR3 is 14 amino acids. V was shortened by 3 bases and J by 8 bases, with 16 bases between the two germline ends.

The V and J genes are TRBV6-6 and TRBJ1-4; unclear D gene. The CDR3 length is 16 residues. Trimming removed 7 bases at V and 5 bases at J, with 20 bases between. Germline CDR1 and CDR2: MNHNY and SVGAGI (reference sequence). The CDR3 DNA sequence: TGTGCCAGCACCCCCGGACGGAGTTGGGGAAATGAAAAACTGTTTTTT. Residues: CASTPGRSWGNEKLFF.

The chain carries TRBV20-1 and TRBJ1-5, with unresolved D. The CDR3 has 13 amino acids. The germline V and J ends were trimmed by 5 bases and 7 bases, with 15 bases remaining between them. From germline, CDR1 is DFQATT and CDR2 SNEGSKA (reference sequence). The CDR3 sequence is CSAPPDLGQPQHF. The DNA for the CDR3 is TGCAGTGCTCCCCCGGACTTAGGACAGCCCCAGCATTTT.

The chain combines TRBV4-1 with TRBJ1-4; D gene ambiguous. Deletions cut 4 bases from V and 5 bases from J, with 17 bases between. This CDR3 has 16 residues. Germline assignment: CDR1 MGHRA and CDR2 YSYEKL. CDR3 sequence (DNA): TGCGCCAGCAGCCGGTCTTTCGGCCAACCCAATGAAAAACTGTTTTTT. Amino acid sequence: CASSRSFGQPNEKLFF.

This clonotype was seen many times. This chain joins TRBV6-5 and TRBJ2-6, with D maybe TRBD1 (5 bases). Trimming pared 2 bases from V and 0 bases from J, leaving 11 bases between. This CDR3 is built from 17 residues. Germline V gene lookup returns CDR1 MNHEY and CDR2 SVGAGI. Written as DNA, the CDR3 is TGTGCCAGCAGTTACAAGATCAGGGCCTCTGGGGCCAACGTCCTGACTTTC. It specifies CASSYKIRASGANVLTF.

The CDR3 region is CASTPLVGSLNTEAFF. CDR3 coding DNA: TGTGCCAGTACACCGTTGGTAGGCAGCCTGAACACTGAAGCTTTCTTT. V gene TRBV19 combines with J gene TRBJ1-1; D unresolved. Germline CDR1 reads LNHDA; CDR2 reads SQIVND (reference sequence). The V end lost 7 bases, the J end lost 0 bases, and 18 bases lay between the germline ends. This CDR3 contains 16 residues.

This clonotype has only a few counts. The rearrangement joins TRBV5-1 to TRBJ2-3; possibly TRBD1 for D (6 bases). The CDR3 extends over 14 amino acids. The V gene lost 4 bases and the J gene lost 2 bases, with 11 bases spanning the gap. Germline V gene sequence: CDR1 SGHRS, CDR2 YFSETQ. The CDR3 protein is CASSMDSNTDTQYF. CDR3 in DNA: TGCGCCAGCAGCATGGACAGTAACACAGATACGCAGTATTTT.